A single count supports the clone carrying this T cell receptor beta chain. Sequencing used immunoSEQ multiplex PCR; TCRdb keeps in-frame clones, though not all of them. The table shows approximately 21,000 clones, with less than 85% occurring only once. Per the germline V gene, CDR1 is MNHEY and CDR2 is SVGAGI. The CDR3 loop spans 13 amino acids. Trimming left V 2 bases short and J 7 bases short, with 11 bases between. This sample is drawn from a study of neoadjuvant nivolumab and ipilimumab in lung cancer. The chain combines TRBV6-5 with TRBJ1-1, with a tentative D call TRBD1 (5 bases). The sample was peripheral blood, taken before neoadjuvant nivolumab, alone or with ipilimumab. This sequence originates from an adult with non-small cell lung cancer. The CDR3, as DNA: TGTGCCAGCAGTTACAGGGATAGGGGTGAAGCTTTCTTT. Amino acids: CASSYRDRGEAFF.